This T cell receptor (beta chain) derives from a study of read filtering for tumor transcriptome and immune sequencing. The CDR3 sequence is 15 residues long. From germline, CDR1 is DFQATT and CDR2 SNEGSKA (reference sequence). Trimming removed 5 bases from V and 1 base from J; junction bases left unmatched: 9. This clonotype was seen a handful of times. Molecular barcoded adaptors covering alpha/delta and beta/gamma chains were used on 400 ng RNA. TCRdb reanalysed the reads using MiXCR and keeps one entry per CDR3 protein. There are some 130,000 distinct CDR3 sequences in the sample; approximately 13% occur only once, and 9.5% to 12% lies in the top ten.

The chain employs TRBV20-1 and TRBJ2-5, with 8 bases fitting TRBD1. The source of this sequence is a donor over 35 with multiple myeloma. The sequenced sample consisted of a population of CD138-negative cells sorted from bone marrow. CDR3 sequence (DNA): TGCAGTGCTGGAATACCAGGGGGCTTCCAAGAGACCCAGTACTTC. Amino acids: CSAGIPGGFQETQYF.